These 4 T cell receptor beta chains share one sample of origin, sequenced in a study of radiotherapy plus CTLA-4 blockade in lung cancer. Data came from immunoSEQ multiplex PCR; TCRdb stores just in-frame clones and leaves some out. The sample contains tens of thousands of clones, about 83% of which appear only once. The sequencing here drew on peripheral blood, taken from a patient treated with radiotherapy plus ipilimumab. The receptors originated from a human donor with non-small cell lung cancer who had stable disease on radiotherapy plus ipilimumab.

This sequence joins TRBV6-1 and TRBJ2-1, with 13 bases fitting TRBD2. V lost 5 bases to trimming and J lost 15 bases; unmatched junction nucleotides: 7. The CDR3 runs 13 residues. Germline V gene sequence: CDR1 MNHNS, CDR2 SASEGT. CDR3 region: CASSPGLAGLTFF. CDR3 coding DNA: TGTGCCAGCAGTCCGGGACTAGCGGGGTTAACGTTCTTC.

The J gene is TRBJ2-1, the V gene TRBV28, with 7 bases fitting TRBD1. Germline CDR1 MDHEN, CDR2 SYDVKM. The CDR3 consists of 14 residues. J lost 10 bases, V lost 5 bases, and 11 bases had no gene match. CDR3 nucleotides: TGTGCCAGCAGTGACAGGGCCCATCGGAGGGAGCAGTTCTTC. Residues: CASSDRAHRREQFF.

This clone was observed a few times. The rearrangement uses TRBV19 and TRBJ2-7; D perhaps matches TRBD2 (6 bases). Germline CDR1 is LNHDA and CDR2 is SQIVND (reference sequence). Trimming stripped 6 bases from V and 3 bases from J, with 9 bases between. The CDR3 is made up of 12 amino acids. This chain's CDR3 is CASSGGYYEQYF. The CDR3 DNA reads TGTGCCAGTAGCGGGGGATACTACGAGCAGTACTTC.

This clone appeared a few times. The chain has TRBV21-1 and TRBJ1-5. TRBV21-1 is a pseudogene. This CDR3 is 17 amino acids long. The CDR3 region has the DNA TGTGCCAGCAGCAAAGTGAAATCGGATTACTCGGGTCAGCCCCAGCATTTT. Protein sequence: CASSKVKSDYSGQPQHF.